Following are 25 T cell receptor beta chains from one sample sequenced in a study of neurological immune-mediated disorders. Specified time point: longitudinal time-point 1 (baseline). TCRdb processed the 5' RACE reads anew with MiXCR; each CDR3 protein has one entry. The data contain 60,000 to 90,000 distinct CDR3 sequences, 9.5% to 13% of them seen just once; the ten biggest clones take up roughly a tenth. The sample was PBMCs. These receptors were obtained from a man aged 25-40 years in good health.

The chain uses TRBV27 and TRBJ2-1; a possible D gene is TRBD1 (5 bases). Per germline, CDR1 MNHEY and CDR2 SMNVEV (reference sequence). CDR3 length: 15 residues. V lost 5 bases to trimming and J lost 5 bases, with 16 bases between them. CDR3 residues: CASSARVISNNEQFF. In DNA, the CDR3 is TGTGCCAGCAGTGCCAGGGTTATAAGTAACAATGAGCAGTTCTTC.

This clonotype was counted ten times or more. This chain uses TRBV20-1 with TRBJ1-6, with D tentatively TRBD1 (6 bases). Trimming pared 5 bases from V and 6 bases from J, leaving 11 bases between. CDR3 length: 13 residues. Per the germline V gene, CDR1 is DFQATT and CDR2 is SNEGSKA (reference sequence). The CDR3 sequence: CSAVQGVNSPLHF. CDR3 nucleotide sequence: TGCAGTGCTGTACAGGGTGTTAATTCACCCCTCCACTTT.

As to this clonotype: At one end the junction does not follow the germline gene, possibly because of a read error. J is TRBJ2-7 and V is TRBV5-1, with unresolved D. The CDR3 spans 12 residues. The germline V gene encodes CDR1 SGHRS and CDR2 YFSETQ. The CDR3 region has the DNA TGCGCCAGCAACTTGATTACCTCCGAGCAGTACTTC. Protein sequence: CASNLITSEQYF.

The table lists this clonotype with many counts. V and J are TRBV29-1 and TRBJ2-3; 7 nucleotides line up with TRBD2. V trimming: 6 bases; J trimming: 0 bases; junction bases outside the gene matches: 9. The CDR3 length is 15 residues. Germline lookup yields CDR1 SQVTM and CDR2 ANQGSEA. The CDR3 DNA sequence: TGCAGCGTAATTCCTCTAGCGGAAAGCACAGATACGCAGTATTTT. Protein product: CSVIPLAESTDTQYF.

The chain carries TRBV18 and TRBJ1-4; D is undetermined. Trimming left V 3 bases short and J 0 bases short, with 14 bases between. This CDR3 has 17 amino acids. Germline-derived CDR1 and CDR2 are KGHSH and LQKENI. CDR3 nucleotides: TGTGCCAGCTCACCTAACTCGCGGGGAACAACTAATGAAAAACTGTTTTTT. Amino acid sequence: CASSPNSRGTTNEKLFF.

This clonotype was observed many times. The rearrangement joins TRBV5-6 to TRBJ2-1, with a weak D call TRBD2 (6 bases). The CDR3 has 14 residues. Germline loops: CDR1 SGHDT, CDR2 YYEEEE. The ends were cut back, 4 bases at V and 3 bases at J, with 11 bases in the middle. CDR3 nucleotide sequence: TGTGCCAGCAGCGGGCCGGGACTCTACAATGAGCAGTTCTTC. Residues: CASSGPGLYNEQFF.

The sample holds many counts of this clonotype. The V and J genes are TRBV20-1 and TRBJ2-1, with D tentatively TRBD2 (5 bases). The length of the CDR3 is 13 residues. Trimming shortened V by 5 bases and J by 3 bases, and 11 bases separated the two germline ends. Per germline, CDR1 DFQATT and CDR2 SNEGSKA (reference sequence). The CDR3 protein is CSASPGFYNEQFF. The CDR3 DNA reads as TGCAGTGCTTCCCCGGGATTCTACAATGAGCAGTTCTTC.

This clonotype has ten or more counts. The chain recombines TRBV25-1 with TRBJ2-7; 9 positions agree with TRBD2. Germline CDR1 MGHDK, CDR2 SYGVNS. The CDR3 consists of 14 residues. Trimming cost V 6 bases and J 6 bases; bases outside gene matches: 9. The CDR3 is CASSAPGLAGEQYF. In nucleotides, the CDR3 is TGTGCCAGCAGCGCTCCGGGACTAGCTGGCGAGCAGTACTTC.

The table lists this clonotype with many counts. This sequence joins TRBV6-5 and TRBJ2-1, with D perhaps matching TRBD1 or TRBD2 (6 bases each). This CDR3 has 17 amino acids. Germline V gene data show CDR1 as MNHEY and CDR2 as SVGAGI. Trimming left V 5 bases short and J 4 bases short, with 21 bases between. The chain's CDR3 is CASSGRGAPSGYNEQFF. The CDR3 coding sequence is TGTGCCAGCAGTGGAAGGGGGGCTCCCTCCGGGTACAATGAGCAGTTCTTC.

This clonotype was picked up many times. The J gene is TRBJ2-7, the V gene TRBV18, with D tentatively TRBD1 (6 bases). V was trimmed by 8 bases and J by 5 bases, leaving 16 bases between them. CDR1 and CDR2 (germline): KGHSH, LQKENI. This CDR3 has 13 residues. The CDR3 region is CASTRTEGDEQYF. CDR3 sequence (DNA): TGTGCCAGCACTCGGACAGAGGGGGACGAGCAGTACTTC.

Ten or more counts support this clonotype. The chain recombines TRBV5-1 with TRBJ2-5; D remains ambiguous. Germline CDR1 is SGHRS and CDR2 is YFSETQ. This CDR3 has 13 amino acids. V was clipped by 3 bases and J by 0 bases, with 6 bases between them. CDR3 protein: CASSSPNQETQYF. CDR3 sequence (DNA): TGCGCCAGCAGCTCCCCGAACCAAGAGACCCAGTACTTC.

This clonotype was seen at least ten times. The chain has TRBV14 and TRBJ2-7; possible D gene TRBD2, 6 bases. V lost 4 bases to trimming and J lost 2 bases, with 15 bases between them. The CDR3 contains 15 residues. Germline CDR1 SGHDN, CDR2 FVKESK. CDR3 sequence reads: CASSPWEALPYEQYF. CDR3 nucleotides: TGTGCCAGCAGCCCCTGGGAGGCCCTTCCCTACGAGCAGTACTTC.

There are many counts of this clonotype. The chain joins TRBV20-1 to TRBJ2-2; D uncertain. The CDR3 loop spans 15 amino acids. V was trimmed by 4 bases and J by 7 bases, leaving 19 bases between them. The germline V gene has CDR1 DFQATT and CDR2 SNEGSKA (reference sequence). CDR3 sequence (DNA): TGCAGTGCTATAAGGCAAGGGATACTCATCGGGGAGCTGTTTTTT. Protein: CSAIRQGILIGELFF.

In its sample, this clonotype was seen many times. The chain employs TRBV12-3 or TRBV12-4 and TRBJ2-7; 11 nucleotides line up with TRBD1. With 0 bases clipped from V and 1 base from J, the junction kept 2 bases outside the gene matches. The CDR3 contains 16 residues. The DNA of the CDR3 is TGTGCCAGCAGTTTAGCCGGGACAGGGGGATCCTACGAGCAGTACTTC. Its translation: CASSLAGTGGSYEQYF.

This clonotype was seen repeatedly, ten times or more. The chain has TRBV28 and TRBJ1-6, with D perhaps TRBD1 (6 bases). Germline lookup yields CDR1 MDHEN and CDR2 SYDVKM. This CDR3 is 14 amino acids long. Between the trimmed V and J ends, which lost 6 bases and 7 bases, there was a span of 13 bases. The DNA for the CDR3 is TGTGCCAGCAGAGTGACAGGCCCAAATTCACCCCTCCACTTT. It specifies CASRVTGPNSPLHF.

Comments on this clonotype: A read error may explain this, as a much larger clone is one base away. The chain is built from TRBV11-2 and TRBJ1-1, with a possible D match to TRBD1 (5 bases). The length of the CDR3 is 17 residues. Germline V gene lookup returns CDR1 SGHAT and CDR2 FQNNGV. V was clipped by 1 base and J by 1 base, with 16 bases between them. DNA for the CDR3: TGTGCCAGCAGCTTAGTTCCCCAGGGAATGCCGAACACTGAAGCTTTCTTT. Protein product: CASSLVPQGMPNTEAFF.

This clonotype was found many times. The chain combines TRBV7-9 with TRBJ1-4, with TRBD1 matching over 7 bases. V was clipped by 5 bases and J by 0 bases; unmatched bases: 3. Germline V gives CDR1 SEHNR, CDR2 FQNEAQ (reference sequence). This CDR3 contains 15 residues. The CDR3 spells CASSPGTATNEKLFF. In DNA form, the CDR3 reads TGTGCCAGCAGCCCGGGGACAGCAACTAATGAAAAACTGTTTTTT. Filled out from reference TRBV7-9 and TRBJ1-4, the complete variable domain reads DTGVSQNPRHKITKRGQNVTFRCDPISEHNRLYWYRQTLGQGPEFLTYFQNEAQLEKSRLLSDRFSAERPKGSFSTLEIQRTEQGDSAMYLCASSPGTATNEKLFFGSGTQLSVL.

This clonotype appeared many times. This chain joins TRBV5-1 and TRBJ2-6, with D perhaps assigned TRBD1 or TRBD2 (6 bases each). Germline CDR1 is SGHRS and CDR2 is YFSETQ. The CDR3 consists of 18 residues. The ends were cut back, 4 bases at V and 0 bases at J, with 17 bases in the middle. The CDR3 is CASSPLGGTTSGANVLTF. As DNA, the CDR3 is TGCGCCAGCAGCCCCCTAGGGGGGACAACCTCTGGGGCCAACGTCCTGACTTTC.

This clonotype was counted many times. The chain recombines TRBV18 with TRBJ2-1, with a tentative D call TRBD2 (6 bases). The CDR3 covers 17 residues. Germline V gene lookup returns CDR1 KGHSH and CDR2 LQKENI. The V gene lost 5 bases and the J gene lost 0 bases, with 17 bases spanning the gap. Written as DNA, the CDR3 is TGTGCCAGCTCAAGCTGGACTAACGCCTTCTCCTACAATGAGCAGTTCTTC. This sequence encodes CASSSWTNAFSYNEQFF.

This clonotype came up many times. The chain couples TRBV28 to TRBJ1-5; tentative D call: TRBD1 (5 bases). Germline V gene data show CDR1 as MDHEN and CDR2 as SYDVKM. V lost 8 bases and J lost 5, with 10 bases in between. The CDR3 is made up of 12 amino acids. CDR3 protein: CASGTLDQPQHF. The CDR3 coding sequence is TGTGCCAGCGGGACCCTCGATCAGCCCCAGCATTTT.

This clonotype appeared a few times. This chain connects TRBV10-3 to TRBJ2-3, with 7 bases that match TRBD2. CDR1 ENHRY and CDR2 SYGVKD come from the germline V gene. The CDR3 is 15 residues long. J lost 2 bases, V lost 2 bases, and 4 bases had no gene match. The CDR3 DNA sequence: TGTGCCATCAGTGAGGTGACTAGCACCACAGATACGCAGTATTTT. It encodes CAISEVTSTTDTQYF.

The gene calls are TRBV29-1 and TRBJ1-2; a possible D gene is TRBD1 (5 bases). The V gene's germline CDR1 is SQVTM and CDR2 ANQGSEA. The CDR3 runs to 14 residues. Trimming left V 2 bases short and J 4 bases short, with 14 bases between. This chain's CDR3 is CSVERGVEAYGYTF. The CDR3 coding sequence is TGCAGCGTTGAACGGGGGGTGGAGGCCTATGGCTACACCTTC.

This clonotype has ten or more counts. The chain links TRBV5-1 to TRBJ2-5; TRBD1 aligns across 7 bases. V dropped 4 bases and J dropped 7; count of bases not matched to a gene: 10. Per germline, CDR1 SGHRS and CDR2 YFSETQ. This CDR3 is built from 14 residues. CDR3 sequence: CASSPRTGSATQYF. In DNA form, the CDR3 reads TGCGCCAGCAGCCCGCGGACAGGATCCGCGACCCAGTACTTC.

This clonotype was seen repeatedly, ten times or more. The chain employs TRBV7-9 and TRBJ2-2, with 7 bases that match TRBD1. Germline V gene data show CDR1 as SEHNR and CDR2 as FQNEAQ (reference sequence). V trimming: 5 bases; J trimming: 5 bases; junction bases outside the gene matches: 2. The CDR3 extends over 13 amino acids. The DNA of the CDR3 is TGTGCCAGCAGCGGGACAGAGACCGGGGAGCTGTTTTTT. Protein product: CASSGTETGELFF.

This clonotype appeared a few times. A much larger clone sits a single nucleotide away, making a read error possible. The CDR3: CSVAGQGSSYEPYF. The CDR3 DNA reads TGCAGCGTTGCGGGACAGGGTAGCTCCTACGAGCCGTACTTC. This chain connects TRBV29-1 to TRBJ2-7; 9 bases are shared with TRBD1. The CDR3 extends over 14 amino acids. In germline, CDR1 is SQVTM, CDR2 ANQGSEA.